This T cell receptor beta chain was sequenced in a study of T-cell reconstitution after alpha-beta-depleted transplantation in children. Study results and caveats: It was surviving recipient T cells and thymic progenitors that gave some patients high TCRbeta diversity at day 60. Reported findings indicate that, about two months after transplant, alpha-beta T cells came from several hundred expanded clones, which were derived from non-depleted graft cells. From newly produced T cells came most of the T-cell counts and diversity one year after transplant.

Using unique molecular identifiers, the investigators prepared the TCRbeta library. From the PCR reads, TCRdb called clonotypes with MiXCR, one entry per CDR3 protein. The profile shows hundreds of thousands of distinct CDR3 sequences, roughly 13% of them singletons. This clonotype has a handful of counts. The target antigen is unknown. V was shortened by 5 bases and J by 9 bases, with 14 bases between the two germline ends. Germline CDR1 LNHDA, CDR2 SQIVND (reference sequence). The CDR3 length is 13 residues. This sequence was found in a male patient younger than 18 who had a stem cell transplant for acute myeloid leukemia, so the T cells may come from the graft donor. Specimen: PBMCs, mostly from graft donor cells, collected 360 days after TCRalphabeta/CD19-depleted stem cell transplant. The chain employs TRBV19 and TRBJ2-1; weak D call: TRBD1 (5 bases). The CDR3 region has the DNA TGTGCCAGTAGTTCGGTCCAGGGTAGTGAGCAGTTCTTC. Translation gives CASSSVQGSEQFF.